The following is a TCR beta chain sequence with its context. This entry belongs to a study of blood T cell repertoires in COVID-19. Study summary: Acute and convalescent COVID-19 samples came from the United States, Italy and Spain. PBMCs, B-cell-depleted T cells, or T cells were the source of the cDNA or gDNA that made up the material.

In the source study's methods: Estimation of nucleated cell counts was performed using reference gene primer amplification. TCRdb keeps only in-frame clones here, not all; method: immunoSEQ multiplex PCR. The DNA gave D and trimming, while V, J and clone size come from that table. Of some 100,000 clones detected, approximately 82% appear once; the ten largest clones hold 7.9%. Germline assignment: CDR1 SGHRS and CDR2 YFSETQ. CDR3 size: 14 residues. Trimming pared 0 bases from V and 1 base from J, leaving 7 bases between. The sample consisted of peripheral blood. The chain combines TRBV5-1 with TRBJ2-5; D gene unclear. This clonotype was sampled from an elderly woman with active or convalescent COVID-19. CDR3 sequence: CASSLANSQETQYF. The CDR3 DNA sequence: TGCGCCAGCAGCTTGGCGAACAGCCAAGAGACCCAGTACTTC.